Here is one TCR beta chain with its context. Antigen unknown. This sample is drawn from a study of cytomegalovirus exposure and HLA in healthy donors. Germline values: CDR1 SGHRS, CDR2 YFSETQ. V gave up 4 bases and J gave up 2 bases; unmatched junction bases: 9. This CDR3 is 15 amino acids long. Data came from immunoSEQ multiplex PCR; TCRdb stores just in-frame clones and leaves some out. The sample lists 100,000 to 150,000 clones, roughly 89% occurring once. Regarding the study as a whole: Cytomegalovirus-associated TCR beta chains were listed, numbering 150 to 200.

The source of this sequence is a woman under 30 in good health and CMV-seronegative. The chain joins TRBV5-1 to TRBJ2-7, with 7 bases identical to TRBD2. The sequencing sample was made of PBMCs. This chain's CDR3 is CASSPGGVKTYEQYF. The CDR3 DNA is TGCGCCAGCAGCCCGGGGGGAGTGAAAACCTACGAGCAGTACTTC.